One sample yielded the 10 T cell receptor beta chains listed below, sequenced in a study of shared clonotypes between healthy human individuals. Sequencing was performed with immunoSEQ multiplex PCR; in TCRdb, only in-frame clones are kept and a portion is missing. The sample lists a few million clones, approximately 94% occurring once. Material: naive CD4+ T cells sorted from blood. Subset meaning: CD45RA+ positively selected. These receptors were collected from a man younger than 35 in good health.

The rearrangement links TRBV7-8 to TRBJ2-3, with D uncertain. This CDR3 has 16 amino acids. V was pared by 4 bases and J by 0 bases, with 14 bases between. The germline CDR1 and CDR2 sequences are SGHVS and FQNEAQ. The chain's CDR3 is CASSSLPTPSTDTQYF. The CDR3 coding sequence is TGTGCCAGCAGCTCACTCCCAACACCTAGCACAGATACGCAGTATTTT.

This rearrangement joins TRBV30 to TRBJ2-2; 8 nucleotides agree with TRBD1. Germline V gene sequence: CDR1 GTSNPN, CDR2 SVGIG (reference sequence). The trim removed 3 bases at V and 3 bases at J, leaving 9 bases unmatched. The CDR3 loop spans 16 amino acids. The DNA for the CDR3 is TGTGCCTGGAGGGGACAGGCCTTAAGGGACACCGGGGAGCTGTTTTTT. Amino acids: CAWRGQALRDTGELFF.

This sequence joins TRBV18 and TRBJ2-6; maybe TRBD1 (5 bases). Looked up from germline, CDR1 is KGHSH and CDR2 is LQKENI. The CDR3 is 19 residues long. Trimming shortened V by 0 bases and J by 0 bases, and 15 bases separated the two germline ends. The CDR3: CASSPPGQGPNSGANVLTF. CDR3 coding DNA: TGTGCCAGCTCACCACCTGGGCAGGGTCCCAACTCTGGGGCCAACGTCCTGACTTTC.

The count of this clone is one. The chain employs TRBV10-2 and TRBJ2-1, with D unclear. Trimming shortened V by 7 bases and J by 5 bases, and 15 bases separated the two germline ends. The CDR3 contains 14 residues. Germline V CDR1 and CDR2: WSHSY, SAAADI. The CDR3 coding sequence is TGCGCCAGCAATGGTAATTACAGAAACAATGAGCAGTTCTTC. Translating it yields CASNGNYRNNEQFF.

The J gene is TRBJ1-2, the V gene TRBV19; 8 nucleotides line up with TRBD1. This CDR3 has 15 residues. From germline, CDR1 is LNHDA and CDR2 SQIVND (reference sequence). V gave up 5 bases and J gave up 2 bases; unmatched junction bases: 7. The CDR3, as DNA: TGTGCCAGTAGTGCCAGACAGGGGATAAACTATGGCTACACCTTC. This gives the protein CASSARQGINYGYTF. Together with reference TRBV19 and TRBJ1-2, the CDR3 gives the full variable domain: DGGITQSPKYLFRKEGQNVTLSCEQNLNHDAMYWYRQDPGQGLRLIYYSQIVNDFQKGDIAEGYSVSREKKESFPLTVTSAQKNPTAFYLCASSARQGINYGYTFGSGTRLTVV.

CDR3 amino acids: CASRTARIYGYTF. The CDR3 region has the DNA TGTGCCAGCAGAACGGCGAGGATCTATGGCTACACCTTC. V and J are TRBV28 and TRBJ1-2, with D unclear. CDR3 size: 13 residues. Germline V lookup: CDR1 MDHEN, CDR2 SYDVKM. V gave up 6 bases and J gave up 4 bases, with 12 bases separating them.

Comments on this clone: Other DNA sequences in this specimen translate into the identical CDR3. CDR3 nucleotides: TGCAGTGCTAGCGACACGTACGAGCAGTACTTC. It encodes CSASDTYEQYF. The V and J genes are TRBV20-1 and TRBJ2-7; D is unclear. Germline CDR1 is DFQATT and CDR2 is SNEGSKA (reference sequence). CDR3 length: 11 amino acids. V lost 3 bases, J lost 4 bases, and 7 bases lay in between.

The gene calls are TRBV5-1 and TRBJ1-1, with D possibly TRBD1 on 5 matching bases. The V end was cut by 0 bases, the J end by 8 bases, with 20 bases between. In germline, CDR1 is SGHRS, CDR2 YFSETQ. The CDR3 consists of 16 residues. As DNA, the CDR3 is TGCGCCAGCAGCTTGGTAGACAGACCATCTTATAGAGAAGCTTTCTTT. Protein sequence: CASSLVDRPSYREAFF.

This chain's CDR3 is CASSLDGRADTQYF. The DNA for the CDR3 is TGTGCCAGCAGCTTGGACGGGAGGGCAGATACGCAGTATTTT. The chain recombines TRBV5-4 with TRBJ2-3; 8 bases line up with TRBD2. This CDR3 comprises 14 residues. From germline, CDR1 is SGHNT and CDR2 YYREEE (reference sequence). With V trimmed by 0 bases and J by 4 bases, 1 base remained unmatched.

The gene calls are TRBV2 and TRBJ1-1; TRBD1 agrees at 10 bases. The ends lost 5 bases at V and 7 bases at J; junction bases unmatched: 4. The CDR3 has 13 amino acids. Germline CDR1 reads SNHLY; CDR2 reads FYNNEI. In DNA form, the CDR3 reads TGTGCCAGCAGTAGACAGGGGGCCAATGAAGCTTTCTTT. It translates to CASSRQGANEAFF.